This T cell receptor (beta chain) derives from a study of OX40 agonist ivuxolimab in advanced cancers. As for the study in general: Every 2 weeks, patients received ivuxolimab intravenously, dosed at 0.01 to 10 mg/kg.

Comments on this clone: Its antigen is currently unknown. The junction differs from germline at one of its ends, possibly a read error.

This CDR3 contains 15 residues. In germline, CDR1 is SSHAT, CDR2 FNYEAQ (reference sequence). Repertoires were generated with immunoSEQ multiplex PCR, while TCRdb's copy carries only in-frame clones and drops some. The repertoire includes fewer than 95,000 clones, about 93% of them detected once, and 0.7% to 1% sits in the top ten. Regarding the study as a whole: Within 6 weeks, CD4+ and CD8+ blood T cells expanded clonally at 0.1 to 3.0 mg/kg. It was also the case that some nonresponders had low normalized T-cell clonal expansion.

The receptor was derived from an adult with an advanced solid tumor such as melanoma, head and neck, liver or kidney cancer. This rearrangement joins TRBV7-7 to TRBJ2-5; 11 positions match TRBD2. The source material was CD4+ or CD8+ T cells sorted from blood, sampled in a trial of the OX40 agonist ivuxolimab. Written as DNA, the CDR3 is TGTGCTAGCAGCCGTCTAGCGGGAGGCGTGGAGACCCAGTACTTC. Translating it yields CASSRLAGGVETQYF.